The subject of this entry is one T cell receptor (beta chain). What it binds is unknown. These data are taken from a study of identical twins. Study results and limitations: Models underestimated out-of-frame TCR alpha sharing in monozygotic twins. Cord blood's abundant beta clonotypes had fewer insertions, unlike memory repertoires. In beta out-of-frame sequences, the excess sharing between twins was weaker.

TCRdb reanalysed the 5' RACE reads using MiXCR and keeps one entry per CDR3 protein. The sample yields 500,000 or so distinct CDR3 sequences, about 14% seen once. This sample also appeared in a second study, on yellow fever vaccine responses in identical twins.

The sequence came from a woman under 30 in good health. Sequencing input: CD4+ T cells sorted from blood.

For the CDR3, the DNA is TGTGCCAGCAGCTTACAGGATTCACCCCTCCACTTT. Protein product: CASSLQDSPLHF. The J gene is TRBJ1-6, the V gene TRBV7-9; D remains ambiguous. The CDR3 has 12 residues. In germline, CDR1 is SEHNR, CDR2 FQNEAQ (reference sequence). Trimming left V 2 bases short and J 8 bases short, with 4 bases between.